These 27 T cell receptor beta chains were all obtained from the same sample, sequenced in a study of molecular identifiers for immune sequencing clone quantification. In TCRdb, the PCR reads were re-called with MiXCR into one record per CDR3 protein. The sample shows about half a million distinct CDR3 sequences, about 25% of them seen only once. The sample comprised naive CD8+ T cells from blood, with Jurkat cell RNA spiked in. Subset specified: FACS-sorted CD8+CD4-CCR7+CD45RA+ naive T cells. Receptors originate from a human donor in good health. Some libraries in this study had Jurkat cell RNA spiked in.

A word on this clonotype: A clone one base away is much larger, so this may be a read error. J is TRBJ1-1 and V is TRBV19; TRBD1 is a possible D gene (5 bases). Trimming left V 7 bases short and J 4 bases short, with 19 bases between. The CDR3 contains 15 residues. Looked up from germline, CDR1 is LNHDA and CDR2 is SQIVND (reference sequence). DNA of the CDR3: TGTGCCAGTACCATCTCCCGGACACGGGGCACTGAAGCTTTCTTT. This codes for CASTISRTRGTEAFF.

The rearrangement uses TRBV7-9 and TRBJ1-1; D might be TRBD1 (5 bases). V lost 11 bases and J 11 bases, leaving 24 bases between the germline ends. From germline, CDR1 is SEHNR and CDR2 FQNEAQ (reference sequence). This CDR3 comprises 13 residues. CDR3 in DNA: TGTGCCCGCCGCTTAGCCGGGGGGGAGCACGCTTTCTTT. Encoded protein: CARRLAGGEHAFF.

The chain uses TRBV19 and TRBJ1-5; D unclear. V shed 10 bases and J shed 6 bases, with 16 bases lying between them. The germline CDR1 and CDR2 sequences are LNHDA and SQIVND (reference sequence). This CDR3 region has 13 residues. As DNA, the CDR3 is TGTGCCACCAGTGGGTTAATGGGTCAGCCCCAGCATTTT. This sequence encodes CATSGLMGQPQHF.

In this sample, this clonotype turned up once. The rearrangement uses TRBV11-2 and TRBJ2-6; D uncertain. Trimming took 4 bases from V and 0 from J, leaving 7 bases between them. The CDR3 is 15 amino acids. Germline loops: CDR1 SGHAT, CDR2 FQNNGV. The CDR3 DNA sequence: TGTGCCAGCAGCTCAGTAACCTCTGGGGCCAACGTCCTGACTTTC. Translation gives CASSSVTSGANVLTF.

This rearrangement joins TRBV21-1 to TRBJ2-1; TRBD1, the table's D call, was not compared with the DNA. TRBV21-1 is a known pseudogene. The CDR3 is made up of 19 amino acids. CDR3 nucleotides: TGTGCCAGCAGCAAACGTAGGGGTCAGCAGTTGGTCTCCTACAATGAGCAGTTCTTC. Its protein is CASSKRRGQQLVSYNEQFF.

V usage is TRBV4-1 and J usage is TRBJ1-4, with 9 bases identical to TRBD1. The germline CDR1 and CDR2 sequences are MGHRA and YSYEKL. The CDR3 covers 16 residues. J was trimmed by 7 bases and V by 0 bases; bases with no gene match: 6. This CDR3 is CASSQEWNRGPEKLFF. CDR3 nucleotides: TGCGCCAGCAGCCAAGAATGGAACAGGGGGCCTGAAAAACTGTTTTTT.

The genes are TRBV2 and TRBJ2-2; TRBD1 matches 9 bases. With V trimmed by 7 bases and J by 3 bases, 15 bases remained unmatched. The CDR3 totals 18 residues. From germline, CDR1 is SNHLY and CDR2 FYNNEI. CDR3 in DNA: TGTGCCAGCACTGGGGACAGGGTTACGATGCCCGACACCGGGGAGCTGTTTTTT. This translates into CASTGDRVTMPDTGELFF.

This clonotype was picked up one time. Just one base apart from a much larger clone, this may be a read error. V is TRBV29-1 and J is TRBJ2-2, with D uncertain. The CDR3 runs 13 residues. CDR1 and CDR2 (germline): SQVTM, ANQGSEA. The ends were cut back, 1 base at V and 6 bases at J, with 9 bases in the middle. CDR3 loop: CSVEAGNPGELFF. CDR3 bases: TGCAGCGTTGAAGCGGGTAACCCCGGGGAGCTGTTTTTT.

This clonotype was detected ten times or more. The rearrangement joins TRBV7-8 to TRBJ1-1, with D possibly being TRBD1 (5 bases). This CDR3 region has 14 residues. V shed 7 bases and J shed 4 bases, with 16 bases lying between them. CDR1 and CDR2 (germline): SGHVS, FQNEAQ. Written as DNA, the CDR3 is TGTGCCAGCACCCCCATGGGGGGTGGCACTGAAGCTTTCTTT. This codes for CASTPMGGGTEAFF.

A few counts support this clonotype. This chain uses TRBV27 with TRBJ2-7; D is undetermined. Germline V gene sequence: CDR1 MNHEY, CDR2 SMNVEV (reference sequence). Trimming cost V 5 bases and J 0 bases, with 14 bases left between them. This CDR3 is 15 amino acids long. The CDR3 region has the DNA TGTGCCAGCAGTCCCCTATCGACGGTCTCCTACGAGCAGTACTTC. Protein: CASSPLSTVSYEQYF.

The rearrangement joins TRBV5-1 to TRBJ2-7; D remains ambiguous. The CDR3 contains 15 residues. Germline lookup yields CDR1 SGHRS and CDR2 YFSETQ. V lost 0 bases and J lost 5, with 15 bases in between. The CDR3 sequence is CASSLVPSRPDEQYF. Here the CDR3 DNA reads TGCGCCAGCAGCTTGGTCCCTTCCCGACCAGACGAGCAGTACTTC.

The gene calls are TRBV7-3 and TRBJ2-2, with 7 bases lining up with TRBD1. V shed 5 bases, J shed 3 bases, and the junction held 9 bases outside the gene matches. The CDR3 loop spans 16 amino acids. The germline CDR1 and CDR2 sequences are SGHTA and FQGTGA. CDR3 coding DNA: TGTGCCAGCAGCCGATCCCGGGACAGACACACCGGGGAGCTGTTTTTT. Translation gives CASSRSRDRHTGELFF.

This clonotype was recorded at least ten times. The chain couples TRBV6-6 to TRBJ1-1; possible D gene TRBD1, 6 bases. V was pared by 0 bases and J by 1 base, with 9 bases between. Germline CDR1 MNHNY, CDR2 SVGAGI (reference sequence). The CDR3 is 15 residues long. CDR3: CASSYSGQQNTEAFF. In DNA form, the CDR3 reads TGTGCCAGCAGTTACTCAGGACAGCAGAACACTGAAGCTTTCTTT.

This clonotype has just a few counts. This sequence joins TRBV10-3 and TRBJ2-3; possibly TRBD1 for D (6 bases). The CDR3 contains 15 residues. Per the germline V gene, CDR1 is ENHRY and CDR2 is SYGVKD. Trimming took off 2 bases at V and 3 bases at J, with 12 bases between the two ends. CDR3 sequence reads: CAISEPSGDTDTQYF. In DNA, the CDR3 is TGTGCCATCAGTGAGCCCTCAGGGGATACAGATACGCAGTATTTT.

Many counts were recorded for this clonotype. The chain combines TRBV7-2 with TRBJ2-7; weak D call: TRBD2 (5 bases). The CDR3 spans 15 residues. CDR1 and CDR2 (germline): SGHTA, FQGNSA. Deletions cut 5 bases from V and 1 base from J, with 15 bases between. The CDR3 bases are TGTGCCAGCAGCATTTACCCGGGGATTTCCTACGAGCAGTACTTC. As protein: CASSIYPGISYEQYF.

This clonotype was observed at least ten times. The rearrangement joins TRBV6-1 to TRBJ2-3; D is possibly TRBD2 (7 bases). Germline CDR1 is MNHNS and CDR2 is SASEGT. V gave up 4 bases and J gave up 1 base, with 27 bases separating them. This CDR3 comprises 20 residues. This CDR3 is CASSGLLGLGGAWGTDTQYF. CDR3 DNA: TGTGCCAGCAGTGGTCTCCTTGGGTTGGGGGGGGCCTGGGGCACAGATACGCAGTATTTT.

This clonotype was recorded at least ten times. V is TRBV5-4 and J is TRBJ2-7; D gene ambiguous. This CDR3 spans 14 amino acids. The germline V gene encodes CDR1 SGHNT and CDR2 YYREEE (reference sequence). V lost 0 bases and J 5 bases, leaving 12 bases between the germline ends. This CDR3 reads CASSLEGPGNEQYF. Written as DNA, the CDR3 is TGTGCCAGCAGCTTGGAGGGTCCCGGCAACGAGCAGTACTTC.

V gene TRBV28 combines with J gene TRBJ2-7; D is unclear. This CDR3 region has 10 residues. Trimming removed 3 bases at V and 5 bases at J, with 2 bases between. Germline V gene lookup returns CDR1 MDHEN and CDR2 SYDVKM. CDR3 in amino acids: CASSFDEQYF. CDR3 in DNA: TGTGCCAGCAGTTTTGACGAGCAGTACTTC. Based on the CDR3 plus reference TRBV28 and TRBJ2-7, the full variable domain is DVKVTQSSRYLVKRTGEKVFLECVQDMDHENMFWYRQDPGLGLRLIYFSYDVKMKEKGDIPEGYSVSREKKERFSLILESASTNQTSMYLCASSFDEQYFGPGTRLTVT.

This clonotype was detected ten times or more. J is TRBJ2-7 and V is TRBV20-1, with D tentatively TRBD1 (5 bases). This CDR3 has 11 amino acids. The germline V gene has CDR1 DFQATT and CDR2 SNEGSKA (reference sequence). V was clipped by 3 bases and J by 5 bases, with 8 bases between them. CDR3: CSASRVHEQYF. The CDR3 DNA reads TGCAGTGCTAGCAGGGTTCACGAGCAGTACTTC.

CDR3 amino acids: CATLLAGENIQYF. CDR3 in DNA: TGTGCCACCTTACTAGCGGGGGAAAACATTCAGTACTTC. The rearrangement joins TRBV19 to TRBJ2-4; the match to TRBD2 covers 11 bases. Trimming took 10 bases from V and 5 from J; bases not matched to a gene: 4. The CDR3 is 13 amino acids. Germline V lookup: CDR1 LNHDA, CDR2 SQIVND (reference sequence).

The V call is TRBV6-6, the J call TRBJ2-7; D is undetermined. Trimming pared 0 bases from V and 7 bases from J, leaving 19 bases between. Germline loops: CDR1 MNHNY, CDR2 SVGAGI (reference sequence). This CDR3 has 16 residues. In DNA form, the CDR3 reads TGTGCCAGCAGTTACTCGATCCGGACCCCTCCCTTAGAGCAGTACTTC. Its protein product is CASSYSIRTPPLEQYF.

The chain employs TRBV12-3 or TRBV12-4 and TRBJ1-6, with 7 bases aligning to TRBD1. The trim removed 5 bases at V and 10 bases at J, leaving 8 bases unmatched. The CDR3 is 14 residues long. The chain's CDR3 is CASSHAGGGSPLHF. The CDR3 region has the DNA TGTGCCAGCAGTCATGCAGGGGGAGGCTCACCCCTCCACTTT.

The chain employs TRBV4-3 and TRBJ2-7; D is uncertain. Deletions cut 0 bases from V and 4 bases from J, with 10 bases between. This CDR3 has 14 residues. The germline V gene has CDR1 LGHNA and CDR2 YSLEER. The CDR3 DNA sequence: TGCGCCAGCAGCCAAGAAGGCACCGTTTACGAGCAGTACTTC. Translated: CASSQEGTVYEQYF.

The chain links TRBV6-2 or TRBV6-3 to TRBJ2-5; D possibly matches TRBD1 or TRBD2 (5 bases each). This CDR3 has 14 residues. Per germline, CDR1 MNHEY and CDR2 SVGEGT. V was shortened by 1 base and J by 4 bases, with 10 bases between the two germline ends. The chain's CDR3 is CASSYLWDGETQYF. For the CDR3, the DNA is TGTGCCAGCAGTTACTTGTGGGACGGAGAGACCCAGTACTTC.

This clonotype was recorded many times. The chain combines TRBV4-1 with TRBJ2-7; a weak D match, TRBD1 (7 bases). Germline V lookup: CDR1 MGHRA, CDR2 YSYEKL. The CDR3 is 16 amino acids. V was pared by 1 base and J by 1 base, with 14 bases between. CDR3 loop: CASSQGPGGGSYEQYF. The DNA for the CDR3 is TGCGCCAGCAGCCAAGGCCCAGGGGGAGGATCCTACGAGCAGTACTTC.

This chain connects TRBV7-2 to TRBJ1-1; perhaps TRBD1 as D (5 bases). The CDR3 covers 15 residues. Per the germline V gene, CDR1 is SGHTA and CDR2 is FQGNSA. Trimming removed 1 base from V and 1 base from J, with 10 bases in between. CDR3 in DNA: TGTGCCAGCAGCTTAGTGACAGACCCGAACACTGAAGCTTTCTTT. Residues: CASSLVTDPNTEAFF.

Details on this clonotype: This may be a read error: a much more frequent sequence differs by one nucleotide. The chain links TRBV28 to TRBJ2-3; TRBD2 agrees at 11 bases. Germline assignment: CDR1 MDHEN and CDR2 SYDVKM. The V segment lost 11 bases and the J segment 7 bases; nucleotides outside the gene matches: 11. The CDR3 is made up of 14 amino acids. The CDR3 sequence is CAGETSGIFNTQYF. The CDR3 DNA reads as TGTGCCGGCGAGACTAGCGGGATCTTCAATACGCAGTATTTT.